Listed below are T cell receptor beta chains from one sample, sequenced in a study of response to subunit inactivated influenza vaccine. TCRdb used MiXCR to reprocess the RT-PCR reads, holding one entry per CDR3 protein. This table has roughly 700,000 distinct CDR3 sequences, about 15% appearing once. The sample was PBMCs from blood, taken 14 days before vaccination. All receptors derive from a man aged 45-65 years who received an inactivated influenza vaccine. CDR3s leave out the opening cysteine and the closing phenylalanine or tryptophan. Each record gives: V gene, J gene, D gene, CDR3 protein. The D gene is left open where the match is weak.

TRBV11-2	TRBJ1-4	TRBD1	ASSRSGTGDEKLF
TRBV9	TRBJ1-1	TRBD1	ASSPTSGQGGGRAF
TRBV20-1	TRBJ1-2	-	SAREAGLGYGYT
TRBV20-1	TRBJ1-1	-	SARETGTFTEAF
TRBV4-2	TRBJ2-4	-	ASSQDSRGDIQY
TRBV2	TRBJ2-1	-	ASSPFEIATYNEQF
TRBV10-3	TRBJ2-7	TRBD2	AMREGSSSSYEQY
TRBV10-1	TRBJ2-3	-	ASSEARTRITDTQY
TRBV7-2	TRBJ2-1	-	ASSLAAVGYNEQF
TRBV3-1	TRBJ1-1	-	ASSQAGGGRIAEAF
TRBV11-2	TRBJ2-4	-	ASTALGGLLAKNIQY
TRBV20-1	TRBJ2-3	TRBD2	SASRASGNTDTQY
TRBV29-1	TRBJ2-5	-	SVETSSGQETQY
TRBV12-3/TRBV12-4	TRBJ1-3	TRBD1	ASIAGQLSSGNTIY
TRBV7-9	TRBJ2-7	-	ASSLAGQGEQY
TRBV7-9	TRBJ2-7	-	ANPAEQY
TRBV27	TRBJ1-1	-	ASSRGQVNTEAF
TRBV7-2	TRBJ1-6	-	ASSPGYNSPLH
TRBV5-1	TRBJ2-7	TRBD1	ASSQMTGGSYEQY
TRBV4-3	TRBJ1-6	-	ASSQEWGNTYNSPLH
TRBV20-1	TRBJ2-6	TRBD2	SARGTRGGGANVLT
TRBV27	TRBJ2-3	-	ASSLRERMTDTQY
TRBV29-1	TRBJ2-1	-	SVGPEAEQF
TRBV5-1	TRBJ2-1	TRBD1	ASSQGAGTAINEQF
TRBV9	TRBJ2-7	-	ASSVGGDHYEQY
TRBV12-3/TRBV12-4	TRBJ2-2	-	ASSFDLNTGELF
TRBV7-6	TRBJ2-1	-	ASNHLAWDEQF
TRBV27	TRBJ2-3	TRBD2	ASSLSPLAAGSDTQY
TRBV28	TRBJ2-5	TRBD2	ASLPAGGSQGETQY
TRBV11-2	TRBJ1-2	-	ASSLDRSGYT
TRBV5-1	TRBJ1-1	-	ASSPIGGPMNTEAF
TRBV20-1	TRBJ2-7	-	SARVGLVYEQY
TRBV29-1	TRBJ2-1	-	SVEGQGQLNEQF
TRBV4-1	TRBJ2-3	TRBD2	ASSQVRAGLSDTQY
TRBV28	TRBJ2-5	TRBD1	ASSLQGAKETQY
TRBV7-9	TRBJ1-1	-	ASSLGQATEAF
TRBV9	TRBJ2-7	TRBD2	ASSERAGLAGGPEA
TRBV11-1	TRBJ2-3	TRBD1	ASSLGTGPQY
TRBV20-1	TRBJ2-1	TRBD2	SAESGRVFNERF
TRBV3-1	TRBJ1-3	TRBD1	ASSQGDSSSGNTIY
TRBV4-2	TRBJ2-5	-	ASSQDLRQEETQY
TRBV4-3	TRBJ2-1	TRBD2	ASSQALAGASNEQF
TRBV5-1	TRBJ2-2	-	ASRKQSGELF
TRBV7-2	TRBJ2-2	TRBD2	ASSLPNPGTSGTVIRTGELF
TRBV18	TRBJ1-1	-	ASSPSRELNTEAF
TRBV12-3/TRBV12-4	TRBJ2-7	-	ASSWTAFYEQY
TRBV7-2	TRBJ2-1	TRBD1	ASSIYRGNEQF
TRBV9	TRBJ2-3	-	ASSVDLGLDTQY
TRBV4-3	TRBJ2-1	TRBD1	ASSQPNRGLNEQF
TRBV28	TRBJ2-7	TRBD2	ASSTRGGGAYEQY
TRBV7-9	TRBJ2-7	TRBD1	ASSPWDRLYEQY
TRBV4-3	TRBJ1-3	-	ASSQDSAGNTIY
TRBV20-1	TRBJ2-7	-	SAREVLLEQY